This entry lists 14 T cell receptor beta chains sequenced from one sample in a study of OX40 agonist ivuxolimab in advanced cancers. Generated by immunoSEQ multiplex PCR, the TCRdb table keeps only in-frame clones and is missing some. Of approximately 40,000 clones listed, 92% were seen once; the top ten hold approximately 9.7%. Sequences were derived from CD4+ or CD8+ T cells sorted from blood, sampled in a trial of the OX40 agonist ivuxolimab. The receptors come from an adult with an advanced solid tumor such as melanoma, head and neck, liver or kidney cancer.

The gene calls are TRBV7-2 and TRBJ2-1, with D perhaps given as TRBD1 or TRBD2 (5 bases each). V was shortened by 4 bases and J by 1 base, with 14 bases between the two germline ends. The CDR3 covers 16 residues. Per the germline V gene, CDR1 is SGHTA and CDR2 is FQGNSA. CDR3 nucleotides: TGTGCCAGCAGCTCCACGGGGTACAGGTCCTACAATGAGCAGTTCTTC. Amino acids: CASSSTGYRSYNEQFF.

This chain links TRBV19 with TRBJ1-6, with D unresolved. The V and J ends lost 5 bases and 9 bases respectively, with 14 bases between them. In germline, CDR1 is LNHDA, CDR2 SQIVND (reference sequence). This CDR3 comprises 14 residues. The CDR3 DNA reads as TGTGCCAGTAGTCTTCAAACCCCTGGTTCACCCCTCCACTTT. Its translation: CASSLQTPGSPLHF. Full variable domain (outside the CDR3, taken from reference TRBV19 and TRBJ1-6): DGGITQSPKYLFRKEGQNVTLSCEQNLNHDAMYWYRQDPGQGLRLIYYSQIVNDFQKGDIAEGYSVSREKKESFPLTVTSAQKNPTAFYLCASSLQTPGSPLHFGNGTRLTVT.

The rearrangement joins TRBV21-1 to TRBJ2-5; the table's D call of TRBD1 was not tested on the DNA. TRBV21-1 is assigned pseudogene status. The CDR3 contains 15 residues. CDR3 coding DNA: TGTGCCAGCAGCAAAGGAGCCAGGGCCCAAGAGACCCAGTACTTC. This sequence encodes CASSKGARAQETQYF.

Written as DNA, the CDR3 is TGTGCCACCCAGACTAGCGGGAAATACAATGAGCAGTTCTTC. Translated: CATQTSGKYNEQFF. The chain has TRBV7-9 and TRBJ2-1, with TRBD2 matching 11 bases. There are 14 residues in the CDR3. Unmatched junction bases numbered 6, after V lost 10 bases and J lost 4 bases. The germline CDR1 and CDR2 sequences are SEHNR and FQNEAQ (reference sequence). Drawing the rest from reference TRBV7-9 and TRBJ2-1, the complete variable domain is DTGVSQNPRHKITKRGQNVTFRCDPISEHNRLYWYRQTLGQGPEFLTYFQNEAQLEKSRLLSDRFSAERPKGSFSTLEIQRTEQGDSAMYLCATQTSGKYNEQFFGPGTRLTVL.

The genes are TRBV4-2 and TRBJ2-4; TRBD2 might be the D (6 bases). V was clipped by 5 bases and J by 9 bases, with 11 bases between them. The CDR3 contains 12 residues. Germline lookup yields CDR1 LGHNA and CDR2 YNFKEQ. CDR3 sequence reads: CASSGTGTIQYF. CDR3 DNA sequence: TGTGCCAGCAGCGGGACTGGTACCATTCAGTACTTC.

This clone was detected only once. The V call is TRBV5-1, the J call TRBJ1-1, with D unclear. V was shortened by 0 bases and J by 4 bases, with 10 bases between the two germline ends. The CDR3 is 14 residues long. Germline assignment: CDR1 SGHRS and CDR2 YFSETQ. The CDR3 here is CASSLGVYGTEAFF. In DNA, the CDR3 is TGCGCCAGCAGCTTGGGGGTATACGGCACTGAAGCTTTCTTT. The full variable domain, in which reference TRBV5-1 and TRBJ1-1 provide the parts outside the CDR3, is KAGVTQTPRYLIKTRGQQVTLSCSPISGHRSVSWYQQTPGQGLQFLFEYFSETQRNKGNFPGRFSGRQFSNSRSEMNVSTLELGDSALYLCASSLGVYGTEAFFGQGTRLTVV.

This chain uses TRBV6-5 with TRBJ1-2; D not certain. Trimming left V 2 bases short and J 3 bases short, with 10 bases between. This CDR3 is built from 14 residues. CDR1 is MNHEY, CDR2 SVGAGI, per germline. CDR3 in amino acids: CASSYNRRDYGYTF. The CDR3 nucleotides are TGTGCCAGCAGTTACAACCGGCGTGACTATGGCTACACCTTC.

The chain carries TRBV7-9 and TRBJ1-2; no reliable D call. Germline loops: CDR1 SEHNR, CDR2 FQNEAQ (reference sequence). The V gene lost 5 bases and the J gene lost 1 base, with 14 bases spanning the gap. This CDR3 is 15 amino acids long. CDR3 in DNA: TGTGCCAGCAGCCCAGTGGTTGGGGATAACTATGGCTACACCTTC. Residues: CASSPVVGDNYGYTF.

This chain joins TRBV7-3 and TRBJ2-1; no clear D. The CDR3 loop spans 13 amino acids. Germline loops: CDR1 SGHTA, CDR2 FQGTGA. The V and J ends lost 2 bases and 8 bases respectively, with 10 bases between them. The CDR3 sequence is CASSLESPYEQFF. In nucleotides, the CDR3 is TGTGCCAGCAGCTTAGAGTCCCCTTATGAGCAGTTCTTC.

This sequence joins TRBV4-1 and TRBJ2-1; D perhaps matches TRBD2 (6 bases). Per the germline V gene, CDR1 is MGHRA and CDR2 is YSYEKL. The CDR3 is 15 amino acids. V was shortened by 4 bases and J by 6 bases, with 16 bases between the two germline ends. CDR3 bases: TGCGCCAGCAGCCCTCTAGGTAGCGGTACCAATGAGCAGTTCTTC. Translating it yields CASSPLGSGTNEQFF.

The chain recombines TRBV28 with TRBJ2-7, with D possibly matching TRBD1 (6 bases). V lost 5 bases and J 3 bases, leaving 11 bases between the germline ends. This CDR3 comprises 13 residues. Germline V gene sequence: CDR1 MDHEN, CDR2 SYDVKM. The CDR3 here is CASSPDSYYEQYF. DNA for the CDR3: TGTGCCAGCAGTCCGGACAGTTACTACGAGCAGTACTTC.

CDR3 DNA: TGCGCCAGCAGCCAAGCCGGCCAGGGAGGGAGCACAGATACGCAGTATTTT. It specifies CASSQAGQGGSTDTQYF. The chain combines TRBV4-1 with TRBJ2-3; TRBD2 matches 7 bases. The trim removed 1 base at V and 0 bases at J, leaving 7 bases unmatched. CDR3 size: 17 residues. Germline V gives CDR1 MGHRA, CDR2 YSYEKL.

This chain connects TRBV7-9 to TRBJ2-1; TRBD2 aligns across 10 bases. The germline CDR1 and CDR2 sequences are SEHNR and FQNEAQ (reference sequence). The CDR3 spans 16 residues. V lost 8 bases, J lost 7 bases, and 14 bases stayed unmatched. CDR3 DNA: TGTGCCAGCGGGGGCCCCGGGACTAGCGTAGATAATGAGCAGTTCTTC. Its protein is CASGGPGTSVDNEQFF.

The CDR3: CASRAGTGSHEQYV. The DNA for the CDR3 is TGTGCCAGCAGAGCCGGGACAGGGTCCCACGAGCAGTACGTC. The rearrangement joins TRBV6-1 to TRBJ2-7; 9 positions match TRBD1. CDR1 and CDR2 (germline): MNHNS, SASEGT. The V and J ends lost 6 bases and 5 bases, in that order; junction bases with no gene match: 8. This CDR3 is built from 14 residues.